These 32 T cell receptor beta chains originate from one sample sequenced in a study of blood T cell repertoires in COVID-19. This table comes from immunoSEQ multiplex PCR, and its TCRdb copy is limited to in-frame clones, with some not included. Of about 260,000 clones listed, around 87% are singletons. The sequencing input was peripheral blood. These receptors were collected from a woman in her 40s who had recovered from COVID-19.

The CDR3 DNA follows: TGCAGTGCTAGTGAAGGGGTCACCTATAATTCACCCCTCCACTTT. Its translation: CSASEGVTYNSPLHF. The chain employs TRBV20-1 and TRBJ1-6, with D tentatively TRBD1 (5 bases). Germline CDR1 DFQATT, CDR2 SNEGSKA (reference sequence). V gave up 3 bases and J gave up 2 bases, with 11 bases separating them. The CDR3 contains 15 residues.

The chain couples TRBV7-2 to TRBJ1-1, with 8 bases fitting TRBD1. CDR3 length: 14 amino acids. Germline trimming cut 3 bases from V and 5 bases from J; bases unmatched to any gene: 5. Germline V gene data show CDR1 as SGHTA and CDR2 as FQGNSA. This chain's CDR3 is CASSFQGAGTEAFF. The CDR3 region has the DNA TGTGCCAGCAGCTTCCAGGGGGCGGGGACTGAAGCTTTCTTT.

The V gene is TRBV7-9, the J gene TRBJ2-5; D is perhaps TRBD2 (5 bases). CDR1 and CDR2 (germline): SEHNR, FQNEAQ (reference sequence). V lost 4 bases to trimming and J lost 3 bases, with 21 bases between them. CDR3 length equals 17 residues. The CDR3 DNA is TGTGCCAGCAGCTCAACCCCGGGGTCACGGGGTAAAGAGACCCAGTACTTC. The encoded protein is CASSSTPGSRGKETQYF.

This chain uses TRBV3-1 (or the pseudogene TRBV3-2) with TRBJ1-6; 7 bases are shared with TRBD1. The germline V gene has CDR1 LGHDT and CDR2 YNNKEL (reference sequence). The CDR3 runs to 16 residues. V lost 1 base and J lost 4; bases outside the gene matches: 4. CDR3 region: CASSQVGQVYNSPLHF. The CDR3 DNA reads TGTGCCAGCAGCCAAGTAGGACAGGTTTATAATTCACCCCTCCACTTT.

DNA for the CDR3: TGTGCCAGCAGCTTCGGTGTACGGAGGAGTGAAAAACTGTTTTTT. Its protein is CASSFGVRRSEKLFF. This chain links TRBV5-5 with TRBJ1-4, with D uncertain. Trimming removed 2 bases from V and 7 bases from J, with 15 bases in between. Germline assignment: CDR1 SGHKS and CDR2 YYEKEE (reference sequence). CDR3 length: 15 amino acids.

The chain links TRBV7-9 to TRBJ1-1; D remains unclear. Germline CDR1 reads SEHNR; CDR2 reads FQNEAQ (reference sequence). The CDR3 loop spans 12 amino acids. V was shortened by 2 bases and J by 7 bases, with 8 bases between the two germline ends. CDR3 sequence (DNA): TGTGCCAGCAGCTTATACGGGGATGAAGCTTTCTTT. This sequence encodes CASSLYGDEAFF.

V and J are TRBV19 and TRBJ1-1; 10 nucleotides align to TRBD1. CDR3 length: 18 residues. With 5 bases clipped from V and 6 bases from J, the junction kept 18 bases outside the gene matches. Looked up from germline, CDR1 is LNHDA and CDR2 is SQIVND (reference sequence). The CDR3 loop reads CASSGSEWDRGNRAEAFF. The CDR3 DNA follows: TGTGCCAGTAGTGGATCTGAATGGGACAGGGGTAATCGCGCTGAAGCTTTCTTT.

This sequence joins TRBV6-5 and TRBJ2-5, with 13 bases matching TRBD2. V shed 5 bases and J 9 bases; nucleotides not matched to a gene: 6. The CDR3 extends over 14 amino acids. Germline V gene data show CDR1 as MNHEY and CDR2 as SVGAGI. This chain's CDR3 is CASSPGLAGEAQYF. The CDR3 nucleotides read TGTGCCAGCAGTCCCGGACTAGCGGGGGAGGCCCAGTACTTC.

The chain links TRBV3-1 (or the pseudogene TRBV3-2) to TRBJ2-5; TRBD2 matches at 11 bases. V shed 5 bases, J shed 3 bases, and the junction held 5 bases outside the gene matches. The CDR3 spans 15 residues. Germline values: CDR1 LGHDT, CDR2 YNNKEL (reference sequence). The CDR3 coding sequence is TGTGCCAGCAGCTCCCTAGCGGGGGGTAAAGAGACCCAGTACTTC. It specifies CASSSLAGGKETQYF.

The V gene is TRBV7-7, the J gene TRBJ1-3; no reliable D call. This CDR3 has 13 residues. Trimming left V 4 bases short and J 3 bases short, with 7 bases between. Germline CDR1 and CDR2: SSHAT and FNYEAQ (reference sequence). This CDR3 reads CASSSAVGNTIYF. Here the CDR3 DNA reads TGTGCCAGCAGCTCGGCGGTTGGAAACACCATATATTTT.

There are a few counts of this clone. The chain has TRBV7-8 and TRBJ1-5; D might be TRBD1 (6 bases). This CDR3 has 15 amino acids. Germline V lookup: CDR1 SGHVS, CDR2 FQNEAQ. V lost 2 bases, J lost 4 bases, and 12 bases lay in between. CDR3 coding DNA: TGTGCCAGCAGCTTAAGGAGGACAGAGAATCAGCCCCAGCATTTT. Translating it yields CASSLRRTENQPQHF.

The V call is TRBV5-1, the J call TRBJ2-7; D ambiguous. CDR3 length: 14 residues. Germline V gives CDR1 SGHRS, CDR2 YFSETQ. The V and J ends lost 4 bases and 0 bases respectively, with 11 bases between them. The CDR3 DNA reads TGCGCCAGCAGCCCAAGTCCGGGCTCCTACGAGCAGTACTTC. Protein sequence: CASSPSPGSYEQYF.

The chain uses TRBV5-1 and TRBJ1-2; 10 nucleotides line up with TRBD1. Germline V CDR1 and CDR2: SGHRS, YFSETQ. Losses at the gene ends were 0 bases for V and 2 bases for J; bases not matched to a gene: 7. The CDR3 length is 17 residues. The CDR3 DNA sequence: TGCGCCAGCAGCTTGGGACAGGGGGCCCTTCAGAACTATGGCTACACCTTC. It yields the protein CASSLGQGALQNYGYTF.

The chain links TRBV5-1 to TRBJ1-1; 11 bases line up with TRBD1. With 0 bases clipped from V and 5 bases from J, the junction kept 12 bases outside the gene matches. This CDR3 has 18 amino acids. In germline, CDR1 is SGHRS, CDR2 YFSETQ. This CDR3 reads CASSLGAPGQGVGTEAFF. As DNA, the CDR3 is TGCGCCAGCAGCTTGGGAGCACCGGGACAGGGGGTAGGAACTGAAGCTTTCTTT.

CDR3 sequence (DNA): TGTGCCAGCAGTGTATACATCCGGGGCACCGGGGAGCTGTTTTTT. It yields the protein CASSVYIRGTGELFF. This chain links TRBV2 with TRBJ2-2; D is possibly TRBD2 (5 bases). The CDR3 has 15 residues. V lost 4 bases and J lost 4, with 13 bases in between. Germline values: CDR1 SNHLY, CDR2 FYNNEI.

This clone has a single count. This sequence joins TRBV6-5 and TRBJ1-2; D is unresolved. Germline assignment: CDR1 MNHEY and CDR2 SVGAGI. Trimming left V 0 bases short and J 14 bases short, with 16 bases between. The CDR3 length is 13 residues. The CDR3 nucleotides read TGTGCCAGCAGTTACTCAATCGAACAGAGGGCTACCTTC. Translated, it gives CASSYSIEQRATF.

The chain couples TRBV6-2 or TRBV6-3 to TRBJ2-3; TRBD2 aligns across 7 bases. Per the germline V gene, CDR1 is MNHEY and CDR2 is SVGEGT. This CDR3 comprises 15 residues. V shed 5 bases, J shed 5 bases, and the junction held 10 bases outside the gene matches. CDR3 sequence: CASSPPGTTRDTQYF. The CDR3 bases are TGTGCCAGCAGTCCCCCCGGGACTACGAGAGATACGCAGTATTTT.

The V gene is TRBV2, the J gene TRBJ2-1; 10 nucleotides agree with TRBD2. Germline CDR1 and CDR2: SNHLY and FYNNEI. J was trimmed by 3 bases and V by 2 bases; bases with no gene match: 1. CDR3 length: 15 amino acids. The CDR3 region has the DNA TGTGCCAGCAGTGAACAGCGGGGGGGCTACAATGAGCAGTTCTTC. Translated, it gives CASSEQRGGYNEQFF.

The J gene is TRBJ2-7, the V gene TRBV2, with D possibly matching TRBD2 (5 bases). Trimming left V 7 bases short and J 0 bases short, with 16 bases between. The CDR3 is 15 residues long. Per germline, CDR1 SNHLY and CDR2 FYNNEI. The CDR3 DNA reads TGTGCCAGCACCCCGGGAATAGGGTTCTCCTACGAGCAGTACTTC. Protein sequence: CASTPGIGFSYEQYF.

V and J are TRBV10-3 and TRBJ1-1, with D hard to call. Trimming left V 6 bases short and J 6 bases short, with 20 bases between. The CDR3 consists of 15 residues. CDR1 and CDR2 from the germline V gene are ENHRY and SYGVKD. In DNA form, the CDR3 reads TGTGCCATCAGGGAACCTGGGGAGGGTCGGGCTGAAGCTTTCTTT. Its translation is CAIREPGEGRAEAFF.

This clone has more than one count but fewer than ten. Other DNA sequences in this sample translate to the same CDR3. The rearrangement links TRBV2 to TRBJ2-3; 10 positions agree with TRBD2. The ends lost 8 bases at V and 1 base at J; junction bases unmatched: 0. The CDR3 is 13 amino acids. Germline CDR1 SNHLY, CDR2 FYNNEI. The CDR3 loop reads CASLAGGTDTQYF. The CDR3 nucleotides read TGTGCCAGCCTAGCGGGGGGCACAGATACGCAGTATTTT.

This rearrangement joins TRBV6-5 to TRBJ1-1; D is unclear. With 6 bases removed from V and 0 bases from J, the gap between germline ends came to 14 bases. The germline gives CDR1 MNHEY, CDR2 SVGAGI. This CDR3 is built from 15 residues. CDR3 nucleotides: TGTGCCAGCAGGAGGGATGGCGGCATGAACACTGAAGCTTTCTTT. It yields the protein CASRRDGGMNTEAFF.

V and J are TRBV2 and TRBJ1-1, with 9 bases that match TRBD1. CDR1 and CDR2 (germline): SNHLY, FYNNEI. The trim removed 6 bases at V and 4 bases at J, leaving 9 bases unmatched. This CDR3 region has 15 residues. CDR3 nucleotide sequence: TGTGCCAGCAGCGGTACAGGGGGCAGGTTCACTGAAGCTTTCTTT. Its translation: CASSGTGGRFTEAFF.

The chain couples TRBV6-5 to TRBJ1-6, with a possible D match to TRBD1 (5 bases). V was pared by 10 bases and J by 0 bases, with 10 bases between. Germline-derived CDR1 and CDR2 are MNHEY and SVGAGI. This CDR3 is built from 14 residues. Here the CDR3 reads CATQGTSYNSPLHF. The CDR3 DNA sequence: TGTGCCACCCAGGGCACCTCCTATAATTCACCCCTCCACTTT.

This clone was counted once. CDR3 region: CAISDREETQYF. The CDR3 nucleotides read TGTGCCATCAGTGACAGGGAAGAGACCCAGTACTTC. The chain uses TRBV10-3 and TRBJ2-5; maybe TRBD1 (5 bases). Germline CDR1 ENHRY, CDR2 SYGVKD. With 3 bases removed from V and 3 bases from J, the gap between germline ends came to 5 bases. The CDR3 contains 12 residues.

The chain recombines TRBV10-3 with TRBJ2-1, with D perhaps TRBD1 (5 bases). This CDR3 is 11 amino acids long. CDR1 and CDR2 from the germline V gene are ENHRY and SYGVKD. Deletions cut 6 bases from V and 8 bases from J, with 8 bases between. The CDR3 nucleotides read TGTGCCATCAGCAAAGGGGATGAGCAGTTCTTC. Amino acid sequence: CAISKGDEQFF.

The chain links TRBV10-2 to TRBJ1-2; 7 bases fit TRBD1. With 4 bases clipped from V and 7 bases from J, the junction kept 9 bases outside the gene matches. The CDR3 length is 14 residues. Looked up from germline, CDR1 is WSHSY and CDR2 is SAAADI. CDR3 bases: TGCGCCAGCAGTGTCTCCAGGGGGTTGGCTGGCTACACCTTC. It translates to CASSVSRGLAGYTF.

The chain has TRBV4-3 and TRBJ1-2; D is undetermined. The CDR3 spans 14 residues. Per germline, CDR1 LGHNA and CDR2 YSLEER. V lost 4 bases, J lost 3 bases, and 12 bases lay in between. The CDR3 region is CASSPSWRDYGYTF. CDR3 nucleotides: TGCGCCAGCAGCCCCTCCTGGAGGGACTATGGCTACACCTTC.

This chain joins TRBV6-2 or TRBV6-3 and TRBJ1-5; possible D gene TRBD1, 6 bases. This CDR3 has 17 residues. Trimming shortened V by 2 bases and J by 2 bases, and 16 bases separated the two germline ends. The V gene's germline CDR1 is MNHEY and CDR2 SVGEGT. This CDR3 is CASSYGRGGFGNQPQHF. The CDR3 DNA follows: TGTGCCAGCAGTTACGGCAGGGGTGGTTTCGGCAATCAGCCCCAGCATTTT.

V is TRBV20-1 and J is TRBJ2-1, with 7 positions matching TRBD2. The CDR3 runs 14 residues. Trimming removed 3 bases from V and 2 bases from J; junction bases left unmatched: 4. Germline assignment: CDR1 DFQATT and CDR2 SNEGSKA (reference sequence). The CDR3 protein is CSASSGGTYNEQFF. DNA for the CDR3: TGCAGTGCTAGTTCGGGGGGAACCTACAATGAGCAGTTCTTC.

The rearrangement joins TRBV27 to TRBJ1-1; D call uncertain. V lost 5 bases and J lost 1, with 8 bases in between. From germline, CDR1 is MNHEY and CDR2 SMNVEV (reference sequence). The CDR3 totals 13 residues. The CDR3 here is CASSAKANTEAFF. In DNA form, the CDR3 reads TGTGCCAGCAGTGCGAAAGCGAACACTGAAGCTTTCTTT.

V gene TRBV3-1 (or the pseudogene TRBV3-2) combines with J gene TRBJ1-6; D ambiguous. The CDR3 has 16 amino acids. Per germline, CDR1 LGHDT and CDR2 YNNKEL (reference sequence). V shed 4 bases and J shed 10 bases, with 20 bases lying between them. The chain's CDR3 is CASSLPPGPLGSPLHF. The CDR3 DNA is TGTGCCAGCAGCCTCCCCCCGGGTCCTCTAGGATCACCCCTCCACTTT.